Listed below are T cell receptor beta chains from one sample, sequenced in a study of patients with pleural tuberculosis. Via MiXCR, TCRdb re-called the reads, giving one row per CDR3 protein. The sample lists under 30,000 distinct CDR3 sequences; 18% were seen once. The material sequenced was peripheral blood. These receptors were obtained from a human donor with pleural tuberculosis. The CDR3 runs from the conserved cysteine through the conserved F or W. Each record gives: D gene, CDR3 length, J gene, clone size, V gene, CDR3 protein, CDR3 DNA. D genes are given only for firm matches. Only part of the rows carry a size: once, few, many, or a class if the clone is expanded.

d_call: TRBD1
cdr3_length: 14
j_call: TRBJ2-1
clone_size: -
v_call: TRBV27
cdr3_aa: CASGFPGQNNEQFF
cdr3_nt: TGTGCCAGCGGATTCCCGGGACAGAACAATGAGCAGTTCTTC

d_call: TRBD1
cdr3_length: 15
j_call: TRBJ1-5
clone_size: many
v_call: TRBV2
cdr3_aa: CASRPGQGLSQPQHF
cdr3_nt: TGTGCCAGCCGGCCTGGACAGGGCTTATCCCAGCCCCAGCATTTT

d_call: -
cdr3_length: 13
j_call: TRBJ2-3
clone_size: many
v_call: TRBV20-1
cdr3_aa: CSAVLTGPDTQYF
cdr3_nt: TGCAGTGCTGTCCTAACTGGGCCAGATACGCAGTATTTT

d_call: -
cdr3_length: 15
j_call: TRBJ2-1
clone_size: medium-sized
v_call: TRBV4-1
cdr3_aa: CASTTGLVGHNEQFF
cdr3_nt: TGCGCCAGCACCACGGGCCTTGTTGGTCACAATGAGCAGTTCTTC

d_call: -
cdr3_length: 13
j_call: TRBJ1-5
clone_size: many
v_call: TRBV28
cdr3_aa: CASSEGPYQPQHF
cdr3_nt: TGTGCCAGCAGTGAAGGGCCCTATCAGCCCCAGCATTTT

d_call: -
cdr3_length: 14
j_call: TRBJ1-2
clone_size: many
v_call: TRBV4-3
cdr3_aa: CASSLDRGSHGYTF
cdr3_nt: TGCGCCAGCAGCCTAGATCGAGGGTCCCATGGCTACACCTTC

d_call: -
cdr3_length: 13
j_call: TRBJ1-1
clone_size: -
v_call: TRBV5-1
cdr3_aa: CASSDRALRFVFF
cdr3_nt: TGCGCCAGCAGCGACCGGGCCCTGCGGTTCGTTTTCTTT

d_call: -
cdr3_length: 14
j_call: TRBJ1-5
clone_size: -
v_call: TRBV20-1
cdr3_aa: CSASTGSSNQPQHF
cdr3_nt: TGCAGTGCTAGTACAGGGAGTAGCAATCAGCCCCAGCATTTT

d_call: -
cdr3_length: 13
j_call: TRBJ2-1
clone_size: many
v_call: TRBV6-1
cdr3_aa: CASTSSFNNEQFF
cdr3_nt: TGTGCCAGCACCTCCAGTTTTAACAATGAGCAGTTCTTC

d_call: TRBD2
cdr3_length: 18
j_call: TRBJ2-3
clone_size: many
v_call: TRBV5-1
cdr3_aa: CASSGLAGGPPSTDTQYF
cdr3_nt: TGCGCCAGCAGCGGACTAGCGGGAGGGCCTCCTAGCACAGATACGCAGTATTTT

d_call: -
cdr3_length: 17
j_call: TRBJ2-2
clone_size: many
v_call: TRBV14
cdr3_aa: CASSQEIIAANTGELFF
cdr3_nt: TGTGCCAGCAGCCAAGAGATAATAGCCGCGAACACCGGGGAGCTGTTTTTT

d_call: -
cdr3_length: 14
j_call: TRBJ1-1
clone_size: many
v_call: TRBV7-6
cdr3_aa: CASSAVGPNTEAFF
cdr3_nt: TGTGCCAGCAGCGCCGTCGGACCGAACACTGAAGCTTTCTTT

d_call: -
cdr3_length: 12
j_call: TRBJ2-5
clone_size: many
v_call: TRBV7-7
cdr3_aa: CASSSTGETQYF
cdr3_nt: TGTGCTAGCAGCTCCACAGGGGAGACCCAGTACTTC

d_call: -
cdr3_length: 15
j_call: TRBJ2-3
clone_size: few
v_call: TRBV12-3/TRBV12-4
cdr3_aa: CASSHAPLGTDTQYF
cdr3_nt: TGTGCCAGCAGCCACGCCCCCCTGGGCACAGATACGCAGTATTTT

d_call: -
cdr3_length: 16
j_call: TRBJ2-3
clone_size: -
v_call: TRBV7-7
cdr3_aa: CASSPLLAGGIDTQYF
cdr3_nt: TGTGCTAGCAGTCCTTTACTAGCAGGAGGGATAGATACGCAGTATTTT

d_call: TRBD1
cdr3_length: 16
j_call: TRBJ2-5
clone_size: -
v_call: TRBV20-1
cdr3_aa: CSDTRDRGTIGETQYF
cdr3_nt: TGCAGTGATACACGGGACAGGGGCACCATCGGGGAGACCCAGTACTTC

d_call: TRBD2
cdr3_length: 15
j_call: TRBJ2-7
clone_size: many
v_call: TRBV18
cdr3_aa: CASSPGTSGTYEQYF
cdr3_nt: TGTGCCAGCTCACCAGGGACTAGCGGAACTTACGAGCAGTACTTC

d_call: -
cdr3_length: 15
j_call: TRBJ1-3
clone_size: many
v_call: TRBV20-1
cdr3_aa: CSAGASLSSGNTIYF
cdr3_nt: TGCAGTGCTGGCGCTTCGCTTAGCTCTGGAAACACCATATATTTT

d_call: -
cdr3_length: 14
j_call: TRBJ2-7
clone_size: many
v_call: TRBV18
cdr3_aa: CASSPQGGMYEQYF
cdr3_nt: TGTGCCAGCTCACCCCAGGGGGGAATGTACGAGCAGTACTTC

d_call: -
cdr3_length: 12
j_call: TRBJ2-7
clone_size: -
v_call: TRBV30
cdr3_aa: CAWAPPGDEQYF
cdr3_nt: TGTGCCTGGGCCCCCCCAGGGGACGAGCAGTACTTC

d_call: -
cdr3_length: 16
j_call: TRBJ2-2
clone_size: many
v_call: TRBV12-3/TRBV12-4
cdr3_aa: CASSFPSGSNTGELFF
cdr3_nt: TGTGCCAGCAGTTTCCCGTCGGGGTCTAACACCGGGGAGCTGTTTTTT

d_call: TRBD2
cdr3_length: 16
j_call: TRBJ2-3
clone_size: many
v_call: TRBV19
cdr3_aa: CASSESSGRVTDTQYF
cdr3_nt: TGTGCCAGTAGTGAATCCAGCGGGAGGGTCACAGATACGCAGTATTTT

d_call: -
cdr3_length: 14
j_call: TRBJ1-5
clone_size: medium-sized
v_call: TRBV28
cdr3_aa: CASSFFQGYQPQHF
cdr3_nt: TGTGCCAGCAGTTTTTTTCAGGGTTATCAGCCCCAGCATTTT

d_call: -
cdr3_length: 13
j_call: TRBJ1-4
clone_size: many
v_call: TRBV7-9
cdr3_aa: CASSRGGAEKLFF
cdr3_nt: TGTGCCAGCAGCCGAGGTGGCGCTGAAAAACTGTTTTTT

d_call: -
cdr3_length: 15
j_call: TRBJ2-3
clone_size: -
v_call: TRBV3-1
cdr3_aa: CASIHPGRLTDTQYF
cdr3_nt: TGTGCCAGCATCCATCCTGGACGGCTCACAGATACGCAGTATTTT

d_call: -
cdr3_length: 13
j_call: TRBJ1-5
clone_size: many
v_call: TRBV29-1
cdr3_aa: CSCARGSNQPQHF
cdr3_nt: TGCAGCTGTGCAAGGGGTAGCAATCAGCCCCAGCATTTT